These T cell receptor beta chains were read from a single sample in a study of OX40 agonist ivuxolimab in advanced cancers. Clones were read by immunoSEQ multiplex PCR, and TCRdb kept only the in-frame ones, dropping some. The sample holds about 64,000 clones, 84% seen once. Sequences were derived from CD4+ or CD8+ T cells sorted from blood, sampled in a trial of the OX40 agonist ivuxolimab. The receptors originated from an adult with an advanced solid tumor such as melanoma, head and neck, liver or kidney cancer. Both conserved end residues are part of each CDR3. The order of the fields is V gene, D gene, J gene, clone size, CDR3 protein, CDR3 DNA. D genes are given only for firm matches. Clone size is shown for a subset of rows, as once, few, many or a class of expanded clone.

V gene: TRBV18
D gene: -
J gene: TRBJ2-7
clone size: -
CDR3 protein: CASSQKQRPYEQYF
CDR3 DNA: TGTGCCAGCTCACAAAAACAAAGGCCTTACGAGCAGTACTTC

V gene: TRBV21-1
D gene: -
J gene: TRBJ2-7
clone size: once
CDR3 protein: CASSKMVRGHLFSYEQYF
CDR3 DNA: TGTGCCAGCAGCAAAATGGTTCGGGGACACCTGTTCTCCTACGAGCAGTACTTC

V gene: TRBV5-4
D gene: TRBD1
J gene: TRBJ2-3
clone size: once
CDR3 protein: CASSLGTGVADTQYF
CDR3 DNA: TGTGCCAGCAGCTTGGGGACAGGGGTGGCAGATACGCAGTATTTT

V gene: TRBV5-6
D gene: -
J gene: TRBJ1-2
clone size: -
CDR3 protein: CASSYRGLRHGYTF
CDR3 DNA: TGTGCCAGCAGCTACCGGGGCCTTAGGCATGGCTACACCTTC

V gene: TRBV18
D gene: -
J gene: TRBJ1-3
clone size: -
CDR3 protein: CASSPTKGTGNTIYF
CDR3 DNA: TGTGCCAGCTCACCCACCAAAGGCACGGGAAACACCATATATTTT

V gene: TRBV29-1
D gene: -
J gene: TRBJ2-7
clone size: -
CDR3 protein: CSVEDRRVQYF
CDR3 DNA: TGCAGCGTTGAAGATCGTAGGGTACAGTACTTC

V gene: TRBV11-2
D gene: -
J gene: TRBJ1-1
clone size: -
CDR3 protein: CASSLVGETEAFF
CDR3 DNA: TGTGCCAGCAGCTTAGTGGGAGAGACTGAAGCTTTCTTT

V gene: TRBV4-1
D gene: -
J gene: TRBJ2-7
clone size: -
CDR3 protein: CASSPRKTQRAPSSYEQYF
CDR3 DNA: TGCGCCAGCAGCCCGAGGAAAACGCAGCGGGCTCCGAGCTCCTACGAGCAGTACTTC

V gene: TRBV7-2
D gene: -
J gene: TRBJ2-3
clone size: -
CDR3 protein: CASSFRLAPPSQYF
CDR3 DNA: TGTGCCAGCAGCTTCCGGTTAGCCCCGCCTTCGCAGTATTTT

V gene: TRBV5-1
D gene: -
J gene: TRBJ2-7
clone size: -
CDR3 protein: CASSFLRDSSYEQYF
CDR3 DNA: TGCGCCAGCAGCTTCCTCCGGGACTCCTCCTACGAGCAGTACTTC

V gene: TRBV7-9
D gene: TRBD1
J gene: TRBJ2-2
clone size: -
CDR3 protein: CASSPGGTGELFF
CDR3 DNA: TGTGCCAGCAGCCCAGGGGGAACCGGGGAGCTGTTTTTT

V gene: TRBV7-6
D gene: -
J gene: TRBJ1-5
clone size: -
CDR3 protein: CASSPRPGTSGNQPQHF
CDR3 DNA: TGTGCCAGCAGCCCGCGACCGGGTACAAGCGGCAATCAGCCCCAGCATTTT

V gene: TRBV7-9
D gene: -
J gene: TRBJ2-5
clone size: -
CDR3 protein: CASSSRGAPQETQYF
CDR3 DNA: TGTGCCAGCAGCTCAAGGGGGGCTCCACAAGAGACCCAGTACTTC

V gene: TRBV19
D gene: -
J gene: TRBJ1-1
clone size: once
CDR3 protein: CASSVTDLANTEAFF
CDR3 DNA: TGTGCCAGTAGTGTTACCGACCTCGCCAACACTGAAGCTTTCTTT

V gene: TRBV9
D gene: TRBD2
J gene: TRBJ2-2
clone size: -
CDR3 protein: CASSVGVAGEDTGELFF
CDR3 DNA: TGTGCCAGCAGCGTAGGGGTAGCGGGCGAGGACACCGGGGAGCTGTTTTTT

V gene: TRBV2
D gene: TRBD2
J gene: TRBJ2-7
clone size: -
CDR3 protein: CASSEERGSYEQYF
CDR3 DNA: TGTGCCAGCAGTGAAGAGCGGGGCTCCTACGAGCAGTACTTC

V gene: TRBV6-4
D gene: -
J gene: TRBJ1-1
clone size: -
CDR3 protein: CASSENSLSVAFF
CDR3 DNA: TGTGCCAGCAGTGAAAACAGCCTCAGCGTAGCTTTCTTT

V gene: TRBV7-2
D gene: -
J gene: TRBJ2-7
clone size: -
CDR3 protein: CASSLDRGADLYEQYF
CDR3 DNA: TGTGCCAGCAGCTTAGATAGGGGGGCCGATTTATACGAGCAGTACTTC

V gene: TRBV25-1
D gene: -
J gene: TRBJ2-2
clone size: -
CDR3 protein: CASSHTSGELFF
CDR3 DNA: TGTGCCAGCAGTCATACTTCCGGGGAGCTGTTTTTT

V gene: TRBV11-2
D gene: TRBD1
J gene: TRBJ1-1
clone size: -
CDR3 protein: CASSLRQGGTEAFF
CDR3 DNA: TGTGCCAGCAGCTTAAGACAGGGGGGAACTGAAGCTTTCTTT

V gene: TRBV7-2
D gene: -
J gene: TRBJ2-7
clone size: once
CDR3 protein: CASSKLSEPREQYF
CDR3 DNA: TGTGCCAGCAGTAAACTTAGCGAACCTAGGGAGCAGTACTTC

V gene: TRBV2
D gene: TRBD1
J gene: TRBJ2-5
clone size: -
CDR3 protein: CASKVGTGQETQYF
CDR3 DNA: TGTGCCAGCAAGGTGGGGACAGGGCAAGAGACCCAGTACTTC

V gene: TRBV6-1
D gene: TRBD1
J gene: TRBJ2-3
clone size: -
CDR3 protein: CASSEIDRGSAAQYF
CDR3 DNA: TGTGCCAGCAGTGAAATCGACAGGGGTTCGGCGGCGCAGTATTTT

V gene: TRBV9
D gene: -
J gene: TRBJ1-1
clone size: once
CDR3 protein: CASSVVGESTEAFF
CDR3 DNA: TGTGCCAGCAGCGTAGTGGGGGAAAGCACTGAAGCTTTCTTT

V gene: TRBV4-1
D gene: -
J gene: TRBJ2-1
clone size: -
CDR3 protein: CASSQGVWARGIRSYNEQFF
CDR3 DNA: TGCGCCAGCAGCCAAGGGGTTTGGGCCCGCGGTATCCGGTCATACAATGAGCAGTTCTTC

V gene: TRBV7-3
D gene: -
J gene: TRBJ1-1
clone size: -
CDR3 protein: CASSSDRNTEAFF
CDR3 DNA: TGTGCCAGCAGCTCCGACAGGAACACTGAAGCTTTCTTT

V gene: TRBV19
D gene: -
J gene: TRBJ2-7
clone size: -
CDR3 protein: CASSNSGGAYEQYF
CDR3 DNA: TGTGCCAGTAGTAACTCGGGGGGCGCCTACGAGCAGTACTTC

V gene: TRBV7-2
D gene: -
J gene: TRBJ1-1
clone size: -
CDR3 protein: CASSLAIFTEAFF
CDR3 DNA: TGTGCCAGCAGCTTAGCGATATTCACTGAAGCTTTCTTT

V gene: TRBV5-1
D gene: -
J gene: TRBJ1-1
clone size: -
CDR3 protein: CASSLGEQGTEAFF
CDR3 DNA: TGCGCCAGCAGCTTGGGGGAGCAGGGCACTGAAGCTTTCTTT

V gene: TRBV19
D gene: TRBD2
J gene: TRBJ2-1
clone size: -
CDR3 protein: CASRLLAGNLNEQFF
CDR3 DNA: TGTGCCAGTAGACTACTAGCGGGAAACCTCAATGAGCAGTTCTTC

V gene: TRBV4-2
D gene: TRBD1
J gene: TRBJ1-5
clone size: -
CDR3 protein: CASSQDPPGQGANQPQHF
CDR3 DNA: TGTGCCAGCAGCCAAGATCCCCCGGGACAGGGGGCAAATCAGCCCCAGCATTTT

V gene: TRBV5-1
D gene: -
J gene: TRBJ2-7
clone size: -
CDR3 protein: CASSSDGRYEQYF
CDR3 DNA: TGCGCCAGCAGCTCGGACGGACGCTACGAGCAGTACTTC

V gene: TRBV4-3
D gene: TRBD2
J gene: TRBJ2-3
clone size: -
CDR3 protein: CASSLASGSSTDTQYF
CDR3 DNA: TGCGCCAGCAGCCTGGCTAGCGGGAGTAGCACAGATACGCAGTATTTT

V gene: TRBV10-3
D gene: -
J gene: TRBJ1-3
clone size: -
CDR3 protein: CAISELGTSGNTIYF
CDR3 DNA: TGTGCCATCAGTGAGTTGGGTACTTCTGGAAACACCATATATTTT

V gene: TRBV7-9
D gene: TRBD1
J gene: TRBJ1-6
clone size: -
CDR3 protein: CASSIRQGNNSPLHF
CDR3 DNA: TGTGCCAGCAGCATCCGACAGGGGAACAATTCACCCCTCCACTTT

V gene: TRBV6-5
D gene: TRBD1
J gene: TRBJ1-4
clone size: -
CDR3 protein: CASSYSGQGAVEKLFF
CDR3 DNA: TGTGCCAGCAGTTACTCGGGGCAGGGGGCGGTTGAAAAACTGTTTTTT

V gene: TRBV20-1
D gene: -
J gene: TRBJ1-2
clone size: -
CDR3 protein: CSAAGDYGYTF
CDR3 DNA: TGCAGTGCTGCAGGGGACTATGGCTACACCTTC

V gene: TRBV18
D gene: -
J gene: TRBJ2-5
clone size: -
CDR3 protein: CASSPGTVQETQYF
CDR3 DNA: TGTGCCAGCTCACCGGGGACGGTCCAAGAGACCCAGTACTTC

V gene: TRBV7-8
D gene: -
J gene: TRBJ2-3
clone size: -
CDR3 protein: CASSLLRTDTQYF
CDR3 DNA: TGTGCCAGCAGCTTACTCCGCACAGATACGCAGTATTTT

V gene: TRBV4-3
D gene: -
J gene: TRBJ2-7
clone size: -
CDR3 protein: CASSQDVDSSYEQYF
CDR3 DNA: TGCGCCAGCAGCCAAGATGTCGATAGCTCCTACGAGCAGTACTTC

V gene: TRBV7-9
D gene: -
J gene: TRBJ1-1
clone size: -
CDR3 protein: CASSQTGTEAFF
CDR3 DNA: TGTGCCAGCAGCCAAACAGGGACTGAGGCTTTCTTT

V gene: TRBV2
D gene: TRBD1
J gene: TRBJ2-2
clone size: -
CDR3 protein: CASRLQGAGTGELFF
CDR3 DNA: TGTGCCAGCAGATTACAGGGGGCAGGGACCGGGGAGCTGTTTTTT

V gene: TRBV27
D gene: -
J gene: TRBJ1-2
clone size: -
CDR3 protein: CASSLSGDGYGYTF
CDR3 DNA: TGTGCCAGCAGTTTATCTGGGGACGGATATGGCTACACCTTC

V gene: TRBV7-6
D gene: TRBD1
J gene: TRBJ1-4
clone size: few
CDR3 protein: CASSFSGGGEKLFF
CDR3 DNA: TGTGCCAGCAGCTTTTCAGGGGGCGGCGAAAAACTGTTTTTT

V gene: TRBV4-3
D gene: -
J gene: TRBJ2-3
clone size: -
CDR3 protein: CASSQDWGRLRDTQYF
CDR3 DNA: TGCGCCAGCAGCCAAGATTGGGGCAGGCTCAGAGATACGCAGTATTTT

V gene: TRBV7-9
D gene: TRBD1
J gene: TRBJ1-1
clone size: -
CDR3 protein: CASHQGQLNTEAFF
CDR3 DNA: TGTGCCAGCCACCAGGGACAGTTGAACACTGAAGCTTTCTTT

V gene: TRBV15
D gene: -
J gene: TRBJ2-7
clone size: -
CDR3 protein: CATSRDRWGYEQYF
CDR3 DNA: TGTGCCACCAGCAGAGATCGATGGGGCTACGAGCAGTACTTC

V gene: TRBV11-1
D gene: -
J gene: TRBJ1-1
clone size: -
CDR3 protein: CASSQRGVNTEAFF
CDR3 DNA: TGTGCCAGCAGCCAGCGGGGGGTCAACACTGAAGCTTTCTTT

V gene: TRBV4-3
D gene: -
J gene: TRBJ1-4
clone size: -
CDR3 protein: CASSEGSAKLFF
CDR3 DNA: TGCGCCAGCAGCGAAGGATCGGCAAAACTGTTTTTT

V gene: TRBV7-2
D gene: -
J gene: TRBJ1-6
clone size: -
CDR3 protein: CASTLGPMPSPLHF
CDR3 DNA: TGTGCCAGCACCCTCGGGCCCATGCCCTCACCCCTCCACTTT

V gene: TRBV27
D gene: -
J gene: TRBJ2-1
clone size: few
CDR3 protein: CASTSVPHDGNEQFF
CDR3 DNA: TGTGCCAGCACCTCCGTTCCTCACGACGGCAATGAGCAGTTCTTC

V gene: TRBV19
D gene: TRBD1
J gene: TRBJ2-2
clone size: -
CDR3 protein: CASTPDRGGTGELFF
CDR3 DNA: TGTGCCAGTACCCCAGACAGGGGAGGTACCGGGGAGCTGTTTTTT

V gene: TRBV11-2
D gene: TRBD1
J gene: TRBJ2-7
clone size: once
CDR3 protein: CASSSPTGVGVEQYF
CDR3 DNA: TGTGCCAGCAGCTCCCCGACAGGGGTAGGAGTCGAGCAGTACTTC

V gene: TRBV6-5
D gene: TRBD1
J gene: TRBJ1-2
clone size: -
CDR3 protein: CASSYAGGGYTF
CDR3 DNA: TGTGCCAGCAGTTACGCAGGGGGCGGCTACACCTTC